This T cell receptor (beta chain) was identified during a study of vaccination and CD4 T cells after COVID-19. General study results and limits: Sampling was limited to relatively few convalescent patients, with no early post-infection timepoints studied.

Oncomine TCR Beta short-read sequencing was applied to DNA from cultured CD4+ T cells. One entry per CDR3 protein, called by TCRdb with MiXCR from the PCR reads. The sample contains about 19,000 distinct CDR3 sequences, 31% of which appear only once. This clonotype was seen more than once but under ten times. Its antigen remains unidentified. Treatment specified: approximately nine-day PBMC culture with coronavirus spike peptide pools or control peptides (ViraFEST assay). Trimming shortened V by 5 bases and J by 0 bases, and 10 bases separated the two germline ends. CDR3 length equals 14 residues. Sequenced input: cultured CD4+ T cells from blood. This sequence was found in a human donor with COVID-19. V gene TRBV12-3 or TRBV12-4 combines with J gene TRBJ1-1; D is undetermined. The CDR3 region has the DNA TGTGCCAGCAGTGGAGGACGGATGAACACTGAAGCTTTCTTT. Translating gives CASSGGRMNTEAFF.